A selection of T cell receptor beta chains follows, all from one sample in a study of blood T cell repertoires in COVID-19. Assay: immunoSEQ multiplex PCR; the TCRdb copy retains only in-frame clones and omits some. This sample yields about 320,000 clones, of which 85% to 95% are seen a single time; 3.9% belongs to the top ten. The material sequenced was PBMCs or T cells enriched from blood (not recorded which). The receptors come from a young woman who had been exposed to COVID-19. Both conserved end residues are part of each CDR3. The D gene is left open where the match is weak. Clone size is not always given. Where it is, it says once, few, many or a class for expanded clones.

clone size	J gene	D gene	V gene	CDR3 protein	CDR3 DNA
.	TRBJ1-5	.	TRBV12-3/TRBV12-4	CASSQSGDQPQHF	TGTGCCAGCAGCCAGTCCGGAGATCAGCCCCAGCATTTT
.	TRBJ2-3	TRBD1	TRBV9	CASSVLQGKADTQYF	TGTGCCAGCAGCGTTTTACAGGGGAAGGCAGATACGCAGTATTTT
.	TRBJ1-2	.	TRBV29-1	CSVAGGERGYGYTF	TGCAGCGTGGCTGGTGGGGAAAGGGGCTATGGCTACACCTTC
.	TRBJ2-1	.	TRBV5-1	CASSSGPGSYNEQFF	TGCGCCAGCAGCTCTGGGCCTGGCTCCTACAATGAGCAGTTCTTC
.	TRBJ1-6	TRBD1	TRBV12-5	CASGLEGANSPLHF	TGTGCTAGTGGTTTGGAGGGGGCCAATTCACCCCTCCACTTT
.	TRBJ2-1	.	TRBV5-4	CASSLFSIINEQFF	TGTGCCAGCAGCTTGTTCAGTATAATCAATGAGCAGTTCTTC
once	TRBJ2-7	.	TRBV14	CASRVGGQYEQYF	TGTGCCAGCAGGGTCGGGGGGCAGTACGAGCAGTACTTC
.	TRBJ2-1	.	TRBV7-3	CASSLTSVAMSESEQFF	TGTGCCAGCAGCTTAACCTCTGTTGCAATGAGTGAGAGTGAGCAGTTCTTC
.	TRBJ2-1	TRBD1	TRBV29-1	CSTRQGPDEQFF	TGCAGCACCCGACAGGGACCAGATGAGCAGTTCTTC
.	TRBJ1-2	TRBD1	TRBV7-9	CASSFTHRDRGNYGYTF	TGTGCCAGCAGCTTCACGCACCGGGACAGGGGTAACTATGGCTACACCTTC
.	TRBJ1-2	.	TRBV4-3	CASSQVTTGNYGYTF	TGCGCCAGCAGCCAAGTTACGACGGGAAACTATGGCTACACCTTC